This TCR beta chain emerged from a study of vaccination and CD4 T cells after COVID-19. The CDR3 runs 17 residues. Germline V gene lookup returns CDR1 MNHNS and CDR2 SASEGT. Trimming removed 5 bases from V and 2 bases from J, with 20 bases in between. Sequence data for DNA of cultured CD4+ T cells were generated by the Oncomine TCR Beta short-read assay. Scientists extracted genomic DNA from CD4+ T cells grown in culture. TCRdb ran MiXCR on the PCR reads and lists one entry per CDR3 protein. The table has about 9,500 distinct CDR3 sequences, 60% to 70% seen once. To note about this clonotype: What it recognizes is unknown.

The treatment here: approximately nine-day PBMC culture with coronavirus spike peptide pools or control peptides (ViraFEST assay). TCR sequencing followed the expansion of antigen-specific T cells with peptide pools in ViraFEST. US Alpha, Beta and Delta variants postdated the positive PCR dates, which ran from March to December 2020. Sequenced: CD4+ T cells from blood, cultured in vitro. This chain connects TRBV6-1 to TRBJ2-3, with D possibly matching TRBD1 (5 bases). This TCR came from a human donor who had recovered from COVID-19. This CDR3 is CASSPSSTGSNTDTQYF. DNA for the CDR3: TGTGCCAGCAGTCCCAGTTCCACAGGCTCCAACACAGATACGCAGTATTTT.